This T cell receptor (beta chain) is from a study of T cell responses to AZD1222 COVID-19 vaccine (TCRdb year 2021). Turning to the overall study: AZD1222 recipients whose second dose came at about 4 weeks and those whose second dose came at about 12 weeks were combined into one group, since spike-specific TCR depth and breadth did not differ between the two schedules. Enrollment into the trials was organized by age into subgroups of 18-55, 56-69 and 70-plus years, and those subgroups contained roughly 160, 29 and 62 TCR-sequenced participants, respectively. A total of 233 trial participants underwent TCR sequencing, of whom roughly 210 had received two doses of AZD1222 and roughly 26 had received two doses of the MenACWY control vaccine.

Concerning this clone: Its binding antigen is unknown. Base qualities are not at hand, and no much larger clone is one base apart.

The CDR3 regions of human TCRbeta chains were analyzed by immunosequencing. For the original study's pipeline: Repertoire TCRs were matched against a reference library of SARS-CoV-2-specific TCRs generated with the MIRA antigen-specificity platform. Breadth was defined as the fraction of unique TCRs that were SARS-CoV-2-associated. Depth was defined as the fraction of total T cells that were SARS-CoV-2-associated. Using the MIRA data, every spike-specific TCR was mapped to the spike region that the TCR reacted to and assigned to either a CD4 or a CD8 class. Log10-transformed breadth and depth values were compared by one-way ANOVA with Sidak's multiple comparisons tests. TCRdb's version of the immuneACCESS table is confined to in-frame rearrangements and falls short of the full clone set. An unresolved V gene accounts for under half of the shortfall where checked; the remainder is of unknown origin. V and J calls and clone size follow that table, whereas D and trimming were derived from the DNA. This sample has about 150,000 clones in its table, and approximately 90% of those were observed once. The ten largest clones take up approximately 4.8% of the sample.

The CDR3 covers 12 residues, taking in both the cysteine and the phenylalanine. The read is trimmed to its CDR3 DNA, 36 bases read in frame from base 1. According to the germline V gene, CDR1 reads MGHRA and CDR2 reads YSYEKL. V sheds 1 base and J sheds 1 base, leaving 2 bases between their ends. General study outcomes and caveats: Because no samples from the day 14 peak response were available, repertoires could be characterized only after the peak T cell response. Most participants were white British and females outnumbered males, and the authors suggested that clonal diversity may have been underestimated. After two AZD1222 doses, both the breadth and the depth of spike-specific TCRs were significantly higher than at day 0 and than in MenACWY recipients. In the small 56-69-year group, the increase in depth fell short of significance, most likely because of low power. Conclusions about previously exposed vaccinees are limited, since just a handful of AZD1222 recipients were seropositive for SARS-CoV-2 at baseline. Reportedly, close to half of the unique spike-specific TCRs recognized epitopes lying outside the regions that are mutated in the B.1.351 and B.1.1.7 variants. The whole spike protein was spanned by vaccine-associated CD4 TCRs, and dominant responses were seen in regions 160-218 and 743-854.

The intended sense of this specimen's time point label: baseline before first vaccination. Vaccinee samples came from UK trials COV001 and COV002, including a single-blind randomized controlled phase 2/3 trial of AZD1222 (ChAdOx1 nCoV-19) in healthy adults. For TCRbeta chain sequencing, PBMC samples from trial participants were taken at day 0 and at day 28 after the second dose. The chain is made from TRBV4-1 and TRBJ2-7; the D gene identity is not certain. The sample in question was peripheral blood, obtained on day 0 of AZD1222 vaccination. The clonotype originates from an adult in good health. The DNA sequence is as follows: TGCGCCAGCAGCCAAGGGTCCTACGAGCAGTACTTC. Translated, it gives CASSQGSYEQYF.